The 16 T cell receptor beta chains listed next were all sequenced from one sample in a study of T cell responses to AZD1222 COVID-19 vaccine. Data came from immunoSEQ multiplex PCR; TCRdb stores just in-frame clones and leaves some out. The sample holds about 140,000 clones, around 87% seen once. The material was peripheral blood, obtained on day 0 of AZD1222 vaccination. The receptors were sampled from an adult in good health.

This chain connects TRBV19 to TRBJ1-1; tentatively, D is TRBD1 (6 bases). Trimming took off 4 bases at V and 0 bases at J, with 9 bases between the two ends. The CDR3 runs to 14 residues. Germline lookup yields CDR1 LNHDA and CDR2 SQIVND (reference sequence). CDR3 sequence: CASSKTGVNTEAFF. CDR3 bases: TGTGCCAGTAGTAAGACAGGTGTGAACACTGAAGCTTTCTTT.

The chain uses TRBV7-9 and TRBJ1-5, with a possible D match to TRBD1 (6 bases). Looked up from germline, CDR1 is SEHNR and CDR2 is FQNEAQ (reference sequence). There are 14 residues in the CDR3. Trimming took 1 base from V and 5 from J, leaving 9 bases between them. DNA for the CDR3: TGTGCCAGCAGCTTAGAGGACAGTTATCAGCCCCAGCATTTT. Protein sequence: CASSLEDSYQPQHF.

This chain joins TRBV5-1 and TRBJ2-5, with D possibly TRBD2 on 6 matching bases. The length of the CDR3 is 15 residues. CDR1 and CDR2 (germline): SGHRS, YFSETQ. The V gene lost 0 bases and the J gene lost 2 bases, with 11 bases spanning the gap. CDR3 DNA sequence: TGCGCCAGCAGCTTGGCGGCGGGACCACAAGAGACCCAGTACTTC. Translated: CASSLAAGPQETQYF.

V and J are TRBV6-6 and TRBJ1-1, with 10 bases identical to TRBD1. The CDR3 is 14 amino acids. Germline lookup yields CDR1 MNHNY and CDR2 SVGAGI (reference sequence). V lost 0 bases to trimming and J lost 8 bases; unmatched junction nucleotides: 3. As DNA, the CDR3 is TGTGCCAGCAGTTACTCCGGGACAGGGGCAGAAGCTTTCTTT. It is translated as CASSYSGTGAEAFF.

The chain employs TRBV3-1 (or the pseudogene TRBV3-2) and TRBJ2-2; 9 bases are a match to TRBD2. V gave up 3 bases and J gave up 4 bases; unmatched junction bases: 9. The CDR3 consists of 17 residues. Germline V gene lookup returns CDR1 LGHDT and CDR2 YNNKEL (reference sequence). For the CDR3, the DNA is TGTGCCAGCAGCCAGACTAGCGGACGAACCCGCACCGGGGAGCTGTTTTTT. This sequence encodes CASSQTSGRTRTGELFF.

The rearrangement uses TRBV18 and TRBJ1-4; D ambiguous. V was clipped by 3 bases and J by 4 bases, with 6 bases between them. Germline lookup yields CDR1 KGHSH and CDR2 LQKENI. This CDR3 region has 13 residues. CDR3 DNA sequence: TGTGCCAGCTCACCCGGGATTAATGAAAAACTGTTTTTT. It yields the protein CASSPGINEKLFF. The whole variable domain, filled in from reference TRBV18 and TRBJ1-4, reads NAGVMQNPRHLVRRRGQEARLRCSPMKGHSHVYWYRQLPEEGLKFMVYLQKENIIDESGMPKERFSAEFPKEGPSILRIQQVVRGDSAAYFCASSPGINEKLFFGSGTQLSVL.

The J gene is TRBJ1-1, the V gene TRBV19; 8 bases match TRBD1. Germline V gene sequence: CDR1 LNHDA, CDR2 SQIVND (reference sequence). V trimming: 0 bases; J trimming: 1 base; junction bases outside the gene matches: 4. This CDR3 is 16 amino acids long. The CDR3 DNA sequence: TGTGCCAGTAGTATAGATTGGGGGACAGGGAACACTGAAGCTTTCTTT. It is translated as CASSIDWGTGNTEAFF.

The chain is built from TRBV6-5 and TRBJ2-3; the D gene is possibly TRBD2 (6 bases). Germline-derived CDR1 and CDR2 are MNHEY and SVGAGI. This CDR3 has 15 amino acids. Trimming took 4 bases from V and 4 from J, leaving 15 bases between them. CDR3 DNA sequence: TGTGCCAGCAGTTTGGGACTCCTTAGGGCAGATACGCAGTATTTT. It specifies CASSLGLLRADTQYF.

The chain employs TRBV6-5 and TRBJ1-6; perhaps TRBD1 as D (5 bases). The germline V and J ends were trimmed by 7 bases and 9 bases, with 16 bases remaining between them. Germline lookup yields CDR1 MNHEY and CDR2 SVGAGI. This CDR3 contains 14 residues. The DNA of the CDR3 is TGTGCCAGCACACAGAGTAGGGGCGGTTCACCCCTCCACTTT. Its translation is CASTQSRGGSPLHF.

The chain recombines TRBV28 with TRBJ1-5; tentative D call: TRBD1 (5 bases). V was trimmed by 6 bases and J by 3 bases, leaving 12 bases between them. CDR1 and CDR2 (germline): MDHEN, SYDVKM. The CDR3 runs 14 residues. The CDR3 nucleotides are TGTGCCAGCAGGGGAGGGGCACCCAATCAGCCCCAGCATTTT. Its translation: CASRGGAPNQPQHF.

The chain recombines TRBV2 with TRBJ1-1, with unresolved D. V was cut by 6 bases and J by 0 bases, with 11 bases left in between. The CDR3 consists of 14 residues. Germline V gene lookup returns CDR1 SNHLY and CDR2 FYNNEI. The CDR3 here is CASSGDFMNTEAFF. The CDR3 DNA reads TGTGCCAGCAGCGGAGACTTCATGAACACTGAAGCTTTCTTT.

This clone occurred a few times. The chain combines TRBV7-9 with TRBJ2-3, with a weak D call TRBD2 (5 bases). CDR1 and CDR2 from the germline V gene are SEHNR and FQNEAQ (reference sequence). This CDR3 is built from 13 residues. Trimming shortened V by 5 bases and J by 4 bases, and 10 bases separated the two germline ends. The CDR3 protein is CASSPRGPDTQYF. As DNA, the CDR3 is TGTGCCAGCAGCCCCCGGGGTCCAGATACGCAGTATTTT.

V gene TRBV6-5 combines with J gene TRBJ1-2, with D maybe TRBD1 (5 bases). Deletions cut 5 bases from V and 7 bases from J, with 20 bases between. This CDR3 comprises 15 residues. CDR1 MNHEY and CDR2 SVGAGI come from the germline V gene. The CDR3 nucleotides read TGTGCCAGCAGTATTGGGGGGGGGACGATGGTTGGCTACACCTTC. The encoded protein is CASSIGGGTMVGYTF.

The V and J genes are TRBV30 and TRBJ1-6, with D hard to call. This CDR3 region has 12 residues. Germline-derived CDR1 and CDR2 are GTSNPN and SVGIG (reference sequence). V lost 3 bases and J lost 8, with 8 bases in between. In DNA, the CDR3 is TGTGCCTGGAGCCTAGGGTATTCACCCCTCCACTTT. It codes for CAWSLGYSPLHF.

The CDR3 is CASKLAENTGELFF. The CDR3, as DNA: TGTGCCAGCAAACTAGCGGAGAACACCGGGGAGCTGTTTTTT. The rearrangement links TRBV6-4 to TRBJ2-2; 8 nucleotides match TRBD2. V was pared by 7 bases and J by 1 base, with 2 bases of the junction left unmatched. This CDR3 spans 14 amino acids. Germline lookup yields CDR1 MRHNA and CDR2 SNTAGT.

The V call is TRBV29-1, the J call TRBJ2-1; D gene uncertain. Trimming pared 0 bases from V and 6 bases from J, leaving 12 bases between. CDR1 is SQVTM and CDR2 is ANQGSEA in the germline V gene. The CDR3 is 14 residues long. The CDR3, as DNA: TGCAGCGTTGAAGATCGGGCTAGGTTCAATGAGCAGTTCTTC. Encoded protein: CSVEDRARFNEQFF.